The 9 T cell receptor beta chains below were found in one sample sequenced in a study of T cell responses to AZD1222 COVID-19 vaccine. Measured with immunoSEQ multiplex PCR; TCRdb has only the in-frame clones, and not every one. This table holds about 130,000 clones, 86% found once. The starting material was peripheral blood, obtained on day 0 of AZD1222 vaccination. The source of these receptors is an adult in good health.

DNA of the CDR3: TGTGCCAGCAGCTTAGCGATTGTCCGGAGAAACTATGGCTACACCTTC. The encoded protein is CASSLAIVRRNYGYTF. The rearrangement joins TRBV7-2 to TRBJ1-2; D gene unclear. CDR3 length: 16 amino acids. V lost 0 bases and J 2 bases, leaving 13 bases between the germline ends. Germline V lookup: CDR1 SGHTA, CDR2 FQGNSA.

V gene TRBV12-3 or TRBV12-4 combines with J gene TRBJ2-1; tentative D call: TRBD1 (6 bases). The CDR3 consists of 13 residues. Trimming left V 3 bases short and J 7 bases short, with 10 bases between. For the CDR3, the DNA is TGTGCCAGCAGTTTCGGACAGTCAAATGAGCAGTTCTTC. It encodes CASSFGQSNEQFF.

The genes are TRBV3-1 (or the pseudogene TRBV3-2) and TRBJ1-2; the D is unclear. The CDR3 is 15 amino acids. Germline loops: CDR1 LGHDT, CDR2 YNNKEL (reference sequence). The V and J ends lost 0 bases and 4 bases respectively, with 12 bases between them. The CDR3 bases are TGTGCCAGCAGCCAAGATATTCTCCCAGGCTATGGCTACACCTTC. The encoded protein is CASSQDILPGYGYTF.

This chain joins TRBV7-9 and TRBJ1-4; D uncertain. In germline, CDR1 is SEHNR, CDR2 FQNEAQ (reference sequence). The germline V and J ends were trimmed by 2 bases and 7 bases, with 8 bases remaining between them. CDR3 length: 13 residues. In DNA, the CDR3 is TGTGCCAGCAGCTTAATTCCCCCTGAAAAACTGTTTTTT. This sequence encodes CASSLIPPEKLFF.

This clone occurred many times. The J gene is TRBJ1-6, the V gene TRBV2, with D uncertain. The V gene's germline CDR1 is SNHLY and CDR2 FYNNEI. CDR3 length equals 14 residues. V was clipped by 0 bases and J by 7 bases, with 7 bases between them. DNA of the CDR3: TGTGCCAGCAGTGAAGCAGGAGACAATTCACCCCTCCACTTT. Translating gives CASSEAGDNSPLHF.

This clone appeared once. The gene calls are TRBV28 and TRBJ2-7, with 7 bases lining up with TRBD2. In germline, CDR1 is MDHEN, CDR2 SYDVKM. CDR3 length equals 16 residues. The V gene end was trimmed by 2 bases and the J gene end by 0 bases; junction bases not matched to a gene: 7. CDR3 in amino acids: CASSLNLAVLSYEQYF. DNA of the CDR3: TGTGCCAGCAGTTTAAATCTAGCGGTCCTCTCCTACGAGCAGTACTTC.

V gene TRBV28 combines with J gene TRBJ1-2; possible D gene TRBD1, 5 bases. The V and J ends lost 7 bases and 5 bases respectively, with 14 bases between them. The CDR3 has 13 residues. Germline V gene sequence: CDR1 MDHEN, CDR2 SYDVKM. This chain's CDR3 is CASTPGHGYGYTF. In nucleotides, the CDR3 is TGTGCCAGCACTCCAGGGCATGGGTATGGCTACACCTTC.

This chain uses TRBV7-9 with TRBJ2-2; 9 bases fit TRBD2. The CDR3 covers 19 residues. Germline CDR1 reads SEHNR; CDR2 reads FQNEAQ (reference sequence). The junction had 13 bases not matched to a gene; V was cut back by 4 bases and J by 1 base. CDR3 bases: TGTGCCAGCAGCTCCGGCGCCAGCGGGGGGCCAAGGAACACCGGGGAGCTGTTTTTT. This gives the protein CASSSGASGGPRNTGELFF. Full variable domain (missing parts from reference TRBV7-9 and TRBJ2-2): DTGVSQNPRHKITKRGQNVTFRCDPISEHNRLYWYRQTLGQGPEFLTYFQNEAQLEKSRLLSDRFSAERPKGSFSTLEIQRTEQGDSAMYLCASSSGASGGPRNTGELFFGEGSRLTVL.

This chain connects TRBV5-1 to TRBJ1-1, with 12 bases fitting TRBD1. V trimming: 4 bases; J trimming: 0 bases; junction bases outside the gene matches: 1. The CDR3 totals 15 residues. Germline V lookup: CDR1 SGHRS, CDR2 YFSETQ. The CDR3 DNA reads TGCGCCAGCAGCGGGACAGGGGGCGTGAACACTGAAGCTTTCTTT. Translated: CASSGTGGVNTEAFF.